The entry below describes one T cell receptor (beta chain). Its matching antigen is unknown. The CDR3 spans 10 residues. Looked up from germline, CDR1 is DFQATT and CDR2 is SNEGSKA (reference sequence). The V gene lost 3 bases and the J gene lost 6 bases, with 4 bases spanning the gap. The repertoire was sequenced with immunoSEQ multiplex PCR; TCRdb's copy has only in-frame clones and lacks some. This table holds roughly 95,000 clones, around 72% found once. The sample belongs to a study of fetal regulatory T cell absence and autoimmunity. Study observations and caveats: In IPEX syndrome, oligoclonal enrichment was read as supporting prenatal antigen-driven autoimmunity in the pancreas.

Sequenced material: pancreas tissue. This TCR was sampled from a male donor with IPEX syndrome. The genes are TRBV20-1 and TRBJ2-3; no clear D gene. CDR3 amino acids: CSARGDTQYF. In DNA, the CDR3 is TGCAGTGCTAGGGGGGATACGCAGTATTTT.